A selection of T cell receptor beta chains follows, all from one sample in a study of blood T cell repertoires in COVID-19. Measured with immunoSEQ multiplex PCR; TCRdb has only the in-frame clones, and not every one. The sample has tens of thousands of clones; around nine tenths are singletons. The sequenced sample was peripheral blood. The receptors stem from a woman in her fifties or sixties with active COVID-19. The conserved cysteine and the conserved F or W are not part of the CDR3 here.

v_gene	j_gene	CDR3aa
TRBV30	TRBJ2-2	AWSSLDRGEAGELF
TRBV2	TRBJ1-6	ASSEAGGLGYSPLH
TRBV11-2	TRBJ2-1	ASSLDRYNEQF
TRBV12-3/TRBV12-4	TRBJ1-4	ASSFDRDEKLF
TRBV11-2	TRBJ1-1	ASSLGLTALNTEAF
TRBV11-2	TRBJ2-5	ASSLAGGQETQY
TRBV5-8	TRBJ2-7	ASMTTGVNYEQY
TRBV3-1/TRBV3-2	TRBJ2-1	ASSLQSGVSYNEQF
TRBV13	TRBJ1-1	ASSLGTGPTEAF
TRBV4-3	TRBJ1-3	ASSQENPGHWSSGNTIY
TRBV5-1	TRBJ2-2	ASSLAQGNAGELF
TRBV5-1	TRBJ1-4	ASRFAGQSNEKLF
TRBV6-5	TRBJ1-4	ASRSPQGFEKLF
TRBV11-2	TRBJ2-5	ASSFERTVAETQY
TRBV18	TRBJ1-2	ASSPGHSYGYT